The 24 T cell receptor beta chains given below trace back to one sample, sequenced in a study of CD8 T cells in Susac syndrome. Reverse transcription of about 0.45 to 1 ug RNA used random hexamers. MiXCR, run by TCRdb on the immunoSEQ multiplex PCR reads, gives a single entry per CDR3 protein. The profile shows more than 100,000 distinct CDR3 sequences, around 85% of them singletons. Input material: CD8+ T cells from PBMCs. The receptors originated from a human donor with multiple sclerosis.

The chain recombines TRBV29-1 with TRBJ2-2, with 7 positions matching TRBD2. V dropped 8 bases and J dropped 6; count of bases not matched to a gene: 6. Germline-derived CDR1 and CDR2 are SQVTM and ANQGSEA. This CDR3 region has 12 residues. CDR3 in DNA: TGCAGCATTGTTGGGGGGGCCGGGGAGCTGTTTTTT. Translation gives CSIVGGAGELFF.

This sequence joins TRBV9 and TRBJ2-7; no reliable D call. The CDR3 has 15 amino acids. Trimming took 3 bases from V and 7 from J, leaving 20 bases between them. CDR1 and CDR2 (germline): SGDLS, YYNGEE. The CDR3 is CASSGGAAPSREQYF. The CDR3 DNA reads TGTGCCAGCAGCGGAGGCGCAGCTCCATCAAGGGAGCAGTACTTC.

V and J are TRBV4-1 and TRBJ1-1; TRBD1 matches 7 bases. Germline values: CDR1 MGHRA, CDR2 YSYEKL. CDR3 length: 13 residues. J lost 5 bases, V lost 1 base, and 1 base had no gene match. This CDR3 is CASSQGQGTEAFF. The CDR3 region has the DNA TGCGCCAGCAGCCAAGGACAGGGTACTGAAGCTTTCTTT.

This clonotype appeared a few times. This chain joins TRBV12-3 or TRBV12-4 and TRBJ1-5, with D possibly matching TRBD1 (6 bases). The length of the CDR3 is 15 residues. Trimming took off 3 bases at V and 1 base at J, with 10 bases between the two ends. The CDR3 spells CASSLAQGSNQPQHF. The CDR3 bases are TGTGCCAGCAGTTTGGCCCAGGGGAGCAATCAGCCCCAGCATTTT.

V and J are TRBV6-1 and TRBJ2-7; TRBD1 is a possible D gene (5 bases). This CDR3 contains 14 residues. V shed 8 bases and J shed 1 base, with 15 bases lying between them. Germline CDR1 and CDR2: MNHNS and SASEGT. CDR3 protein: CASPSPTGSYEQYF. DNA for the CDR3: TGTGCCAGCCCGTCCCCCACAGGTTCCTACGAGCAGTACTTC.

V and J are TRBV7-9 and TRBJ1-5, with a possible D match to TRBD1 (6 bases). The CDR3 has 14 amino acids. V shed 8 bases and J shed 5 bases, with 16 bases lying between them. The germline V gene encodes CDR1 SEHNR and CDR2 FQNEAQ (reference sequence). The CDR3 is CASGTWGADQPQHF. CDR3 DNA sequence: TGTGCCAGCGGCACGTGGGGGGCCGATCAGCCCCAGCATTTT. The full variable domain, its missing parts supplied by reference TRBV7-9 and TRBJ1-5, is DTGVSQNPRHKITKRGQNVTFRCDPISEHNRLYWYRQTLGQGPEFLTYFQNEAQLEKSRLLSDRFSAERPKGSFSTLEIQRTEQGDSAMYLCASGTWGADQPQHFGDGTRLSIL.

The CDR3 coding sequence is TGTGCCAGCAGTATATCGACTCAAGATACGCAGTATTTT. Its translation: CASSISTQDTQYF. The V gene is TRBV6-1, the J gene TRBJ2-3; D ambiguous. V was shortened by 5 bases and J by 5 bases, with 11 bases between the two germline ends. Germline CDR1 reads MNHNS; CDR2 reads SASEGT. This CDR3 is 13 amino acids long.

This chain's CDR3 is CASSYPKSGGRIEQFF. CDR3 sequence (DNA): TGTGCCAGCAGTTACCCCAAATCTGGGGGGCGGATTGAGCAGTTCTTC. The chain carries TRBV6-5 and TRBJ2-1; possibly TRBD1 or TRBD2 for D (6 bases each). The CDR3 has 16 residues. Per germline, CDR1 MNHEY and CDR2 SVGAGI. The V end lost 2 bases, the J end lost 9 bases, and 20 bases lay between the germline ends.

This chain uses TRBV3-1 with TRBJ2-1, with D tentatively TRBD2 (5 bases). This CDR3 is built from 19 residues. Germline V gene sequence: CDR1 LGHDT, CDR2 YNNKEL (reference sequence). Trimming removed 0 bases at V and 5 bases at J, with 23 bases between. The CDR3 here is CASSQDVPLWRSLNNEQFF. The CDR3 DNA reads TGTGCCAGCAGCCAAGATGTCCCGCTATGGAGGTCCTTAAACAATGAGCAGTTCTTC.

This chain joins TRBV5-1 and TRBJ2-2, with TRBD2 matching 10 bases. This CDR3 has 20 amino acids. Germline loops: CDR1 SGHRS, CDR2 YFSETQ. J lost 4 bases, V lost 1 base, and 16 bases had no gene match. CDR3 residues: CASSLQGIPLAGVPTGELFF. In DNA, the CDR3 is TGCGCCAGCAGCTTGCAAGGCATACCTCTAGCGGGAGTACCCACCGGGGAGCTGTTTTTT.

The chain combines TRBV28 with TRBJ2-5, with TRBD1 as a possible D gene (6 bases). Germline V gene lookup returns CDR1 MDHEN and CDR2 SYDVKM. The CDR3 sequence is 13 residues long. Trimming shortened V by 6 bases and J by 5 bases, and 13 bases separated the two germline ends. CDR3: CASRDRGWETQYF. In DNA form, the CDR3 reads TGTGCCAGCAGGGACAGAGGTTGGGAGACCCAGTACTTC.

V gene TRBV12-3 or TRBV12-4 combines with J gene TRBJ2-7; D remains unclear. Trimming removed 5 bases from V and 9 bases from J, with 20 bases in between. The CDR3 loop spans 14 amino acids. The CDR3 DNA reads as TGTGCCAGCAGTGTAGGCTCTGGGAATTTAGTGCAGTACTTC. Translating it yields CASSVGSGNLVQYF.

This clonotype appeared a few times. J is TRBJ2-7 and V is TRBV6-5, with D unclear. The CDR3 contains 14 residues. V lost 5 bases and J lost 4, with 15 bases in between. From germline, CDR1 is MNHEY and CDR2 SVGAGI. The CDR3 reads CASSGNLAEYEQYV. DNA of the CDR3: TGTGCCAGCAGTGGGAATCTTGCGGAGTACGAGCAGTACGTC.

A single count supports this clonotype. CDR3 in amino acids: CATSARGSTDTQYF. DNA of the CDR3: TGTGCCACCAGTGCACGCGGTAGCACAGATACGCAGTATTTT. The chain combines TRBV24-1 with TRBJ2-3; no definite D call. CDR3 size: 14 residues. Trimming took 5 bases from V and 0 from J, leaving 8 bases between them. Germline CDR1 reads KGHDR; CDR2 reads SFDVKD.

The J gene is TRBJ2-2, the V gene TRBV4-3, with 12 nucleotides matching TRBD2. This CDR3 contains 17 residues. Trimming removed 1 base from V and 5 bases from J; junction bases left unmatched: 5. CDR1 is LGHNA, CDR2 YSLEER, per germline. The CDR3 nucleotides read TGCGCCAGCAGCCAAGTAGGACTAGCGGGAAGGACCGGGGAGCTGTTTTTT. This codes for CASSQVGLAGRTGELFF.

The chain combines TRBV5-6 with TRBJ2-3; TRBD2 matches 9 bases. Germline V lookup: CDR1 SGHDT, CDR2 YYEEEE. This CDR3 comprises 16 residues. The ends lost 5 bases at V and 4 bases at J; junction bases unmatched: 11. The CDR3 sequence: CASRPWGGRDPDTQYF. The CDR3, as DNA: TGTGCCAGCAGGCCATGGGGCGGGAGGGATCCAGATACGCAGTATTTT.

The CDR3 region is CASQGIPDTQYF. DNA of the CDR3: TGTGCCAGTCAAGGGATACCAGATACGCAGTATTTT. This chain joins TRBV2 and TRBJ2-3; D is undetermined. The CDR3 totals 12 residues. V lost 9 bases and J lost 4, with 11 bases in between. Looked up from germline, CDR1 is SNHLY and CDR2 is FYNNEI.

The genes are TRBV29-1 and TRBJ2-7; D unclear. The CDR3 has 13 residues. The germline V gene encodes CDR1 SQVTM and CDR2 ANQGSEA. Trimming removed 3 bases at V and 1 base at J, with 10 bases between. The CDR3 sequence is CSVDKDGSYEQYF. The CDR3 nucleotides read TGCAGCGTTGACAAGGACGGATCCTACGAGCAGTACTTC.

The V gene is TRBV11-2, the J gene TRBJ1-1, with D perhaps matching TRBD1 (6 bases). The V and J ends lost 8 bases and 1 base respectively, with 23 bases between them. Germline V gives CDR1 SGHAT, CDR2 FQNNGV. This CDR3 comprises 17 residues. The CDR3 DNA sequence: TGTGCCAGCTGCAAACCACCCCTGGGGGCAGGGAACACTGAAGCTTTCTTT. This encodes CASCKPPLGAGNTEAFF.

The rearrangement links TRBV6-5 to TRBJ1-6, with D perhaps matching TRBD1 (6 bases). The V end lost 2 bases, the J end lost 7 bases, and 18 bases lay between the germline ends. The CDR3 contains 17 residues. The V gene's germline CDR1 is MNHEY and CDR2 SVGAGI. The CDR3 DNA follows: TGTGCCAGCAGTTACACCCCGTACAGGGCCATGAATTCACCCCTCCACTTT. It is translated as CASSYTPYRAMNSPLHF.

The chain recombines TRBV6-1 with TRBJ1-2, with D maybe TRBD1 (6 bases). The germline V gene has CDR1 MNHNS and CDR2 SASEGT. The CDR3 consists of 14 residues. The V end was cut by 3 bases, the J end by 3 bases, with 11 bases between. CDR3 nucleotide sequence: TGTGCCAGCAGTGACTACAGGGATTACTATGGCTACACCTTC. This translates into CASSDYRDYYGYTF.

The chain employs TRBV19 and TRBJ2-3, with D perhaps matching TRBD2 (5 bases). CDR1 and CDR2 from the germline V gene are LNHDA and SQIVND (reference sequence). Trimming took 3 bases from V and 6 from J, leaving 22 bases between them. The CDR3 totals 17 residues. The CDR3 nucleotides read TGTGCCAGTAGTATCGGGAAGCAGAGTGGGGTATGGGATACGCAGTATTTT. It yields the protein CASSIGKQSGVWDTQYF.

This clonotype was observed once. The chain uses TRBV20-1 and TRBJ2-1; 10 nucleotides line up with TRBD2. Looked up from germline, CDR1 is DFQATT and CDR2 is SNEGSKA (reference sequence). Germline trimming cut 6 bases from V and 7 bases from J; bases unmatched to any gene: 12. This CDR3 has 15 amino acids. The CDR3 protein is CSAVSLAGVQNEQFF. The DNA of the CDR3 is TGCAGTGCCGTTTCGCTAGCGGGAGTTCAGAATGAGCAGTTCTTC.

V is TRBV7-3 and J is TRBJ1-5; TRBD1 matches at 10 bases. Germline-derived CDR1 and CDR2 are SGHTA and FQGTGA. The CDR3 is 16 residues long. V shed 5 bases and J 4 bases; nucleotides not matched to a gene: 8. For the CDR3, the DNA is TGTGCCAGCAGCACCAGCCGGGACAGGGGTAATCAGCCCCAGCATTTT. This encodes CASSTSRDRGNQPQHF. The full variable domain, with the rest looked up from reference TRBV7-3 and TRBJ1-5, is GAGVSQTPSNKVTEKGKYVELRCDPISGHTALYWYRQSLGQGPEFLIYFQGTGAADDSGLPNDRFFAVRPEGSVSTLKIQRTERGDSAVYLCASSTSRDRGNQPQHFGDGTRLSIL.